These 27 T cell receptor beta chains share one sample of origin, sequenced in a study of blood T cell repertoires in COVID-19. This table comes from immunoSEQ multiplex PCR, and its TCRdb copy is limited to in-frame clones, with some not included. The sample yields roughly 380,000 clones, 89% seen once. Material for sequencing was peripheral blood. Source of these receptors: a woman in her sixties with COVID-19, enrolled during active disease.

The genes are TRBV29-1 and TRBJ1-2; 9 positions match TRBD1. The CDR3 has 11 residues. The germline V gene encodes CDR1 SQVTM and CDR2 ANQGSEA. The J segment lost 6 bases and the V segment lost 7 bases, leaving 3 bases of the junction unmatched. The DNA for the CDR3 is TGCAGCGGGGGGGACAGGGATGGCTACACCTTC. Protein: CSGGDRDGYTF. Combining the CDR3 with reference TRBV29-1 and TRBJ1-2 gives the whole variable domain SAVISQKPSRDICQRGTSLTIQCQVDSQVTMMFWYRQQPGQSLTLIATANQGSEATYESGFVIDKFPISRPNLTFSTLTVSNMSPEDSSIYLCSGGDRDGYTFGSGTRLTVV.

The gene calls are TRBV6-5 and TRBJ2-7; 7 positions agree with TRBD1. J gave up 2 bases and V 4 bases, and 5 bases lay outside the gene matches. CDR3 length: 14 amino acids. From germline, CDR1 is MNHEY and CDR2 SVGAGI. CDR3 loop: CASSSDRPPYEQYF. CDR3 coding DNA: TGTGCCAGCAGTTCGGACAGGCCGCCCTACGAGCAGTACTTC.

The chain uses TRBV10-1 and TRBJ1-1; 8 bases are a match to TRBD1. V lost 5 bases to trimming and J lost 1 base; unmatched junction nucleotides: 6. The CDR3 spans 15 residues. Germline CDR1 reads WNHNN; CDR2 reads SYGVQD (reference sequence). CDR3 sequence (DNA): TGCGCCAGCAGTCCTGGACAGGGAAAGAACACTGAAGCTTTCTTT. It encodes CASSPGQGKNTEAFF.

The chain recombines TRBV9 with TRBJ1-2, with 7 positions matching TRBD1. CDR1 and CDR2 from the germline V gene are SGDLS and YYNGEE. The junction had 9 bases not matched to a gene; V was cut back by 3 bases and J by 7 bases. The CDR3 is 14 amino acids. This chain's CDR3 is CASSGQGTFFGYTF. The CDR3 coding sequence is TGTGCCAGCAGCGGACAGGGCACCTTCTTTGGCTACACCTTC.

The rearrangement joins TRBV19 to TRBJ1-2; a weak D match, TRBD1 (6 bases). Germline loops: CDR1 LNHDA, CDR2 SQIVND (reference sequence). V shed 4 bases and J shed 6 bases, with 21 bases lying between them. The CDR3 sequence is 16 residues long. The CDR3 protein is CASSSYREGKSDGYTF. CDR3 in DNA: TGTGCCAGTAGTAGCTACAGGGAGGGAAAGTCCGATGGCTACACCTTC.

This chain links TRBV3-1 (or the pseudogene TRBV3-2) with TRBJ1-2, with D possibly matching TRBD1 (5 bases). CDR1 and CDR2 (germline): LGHDT, YNNKEL (reference sequence). Trimming pared 8 bases from V and 3 bases from J, leaving 13 bases between. CDR3 length equals 13 residues. CDR3 region: CASRTWGDYGYTF. CDR3 nucleotide sequence: TGTGCCAGCCGAACTTGGGGGGACTATGGCTACACCTTC.

J is TRBJ1-4 and V is TRBV7-9, with unresolved D. This CDR3 contains 15 residues. Germline values: CDR1 SEHNR, CDR2 FQNEAQ (reference sequence). Trimming left V 3 bases short and J 0 bases short, with 8 bases between. CDR3 nucleotide sequence: TGTGCCAGCAGCTTTGAGAGTACAACTAATGAAAAACTGTTTTTT. Amino acid sequence: CASSFESTTNEKLFF. Variable domain in full (rest from reference TRBV7-9 and TRBJ1-4): DTGVSQNPRHKITKRGQNVTFRCDPISEHNRLYWYRQTLGQGPEFLTYFQNEAQLEKSRLLSDRFSAERPKGSFSTLEIQRTEQGDSAMYLCASSFESTTNEKLFFGSGTQLSVL.

This clone showed up just a few times. This chain links TRBV2 with TRBJ1-6; the D is unclear. V dropped 4 bases and J dropped 4 bases, with 8 bases sitting between them. CDR1 and CDR2 from the germline V gene are SNHLY and FYNNEI. The CDR3 runs 14 residues. The CDR3 coding sequence is TGTGCCAGCAGTGGCGGGATTTATAATTCACCCCTCCACTTT. Its protein product is CASSGGIYNSPLHF.

The chain couples TRBV6-1 to TRBJ2-2; D is undetermined. The CDR3 has 13 amino acids. Germline V gives CDR1 MNHNS, CDR2 SASEGT. Trimming took off 1 base at V and 3 bases at J, with 3 bases between the two ends. The CDR3 reads CASSEGDTGELFF. CDR3 in DNA: TGTGCCAGCAGTGAAGGCGACACCGGGGAGCTGTTTTTT.

The chain is built from TRBV5-1 and TRBJ2-1; the match to TRBD1 covers 8 bases. The germline V gene encodes CDR1 SGHRS and CDR2 YFSETQ. There are 14 residues in the CDR3. Unmatched junction bases numbered 6, after V lost 5 bases and J lost 5 bases. The CDR3 here is CASRTGGSDNEQFF. The CDR3 DNA follows: TGCGCCAGCAGAACAGGGGGATCTGACAATGAGCAGTTCTTC.

This rearrangement joins TRBV6-2 or TRBV6-3 to TRBJ1-1; 8 bases fit TRBD1. After removal of 1 base from V and 0 bases from J, the junction contained 7 bases not matched to a gene. The germline V gene has CDR1 MNHEY and CDR2 SVGEGT. CDR3 size: 17 residues. In nucleotides, the CDR3 is TGTGCCAGCAGTTACTGGGGCCAGGGGGCGGTGAACACTGAAGCTTTCTTT. Amino acid sequence: CASSYWGQGAVNTEAFF.

The chain combines TRBV28 with TRBJ2-7, with unresolved D. Trimming stripped 6 bases from V and 0 bases from J, with 15 bases between. Germline values: CDR1 MDHEN, CDR2 SYDVKM. The CDR3 totals 15 residues. The DNA for the CDR3 is TGTGCCAGCAGCAGTCCCCCTGTACCCTCCTACGAGCAGTACTTC. Protein: CASSSPPVPSYEQYF.

This clone was observed a single time. The J gene is TRBJ2-7, the V gene TRBV10-3; 8 positions match TRBD1. Trimming took 3 bases from V and 2 from J; bases not matched to a gene: 9. This CDR3 has 16 amino acids. In germline, CDR1 is ENHRY, CDR2 SYGVKD. This CDR3 is CAISDAGTGFTYEQYF. CDR3 DNA sequence: TGTGCCATCAGTGATGCCGGGACAGGCTTTACCTACGAGCAGTACTTC.

In its sample, this clone was seen a few times. CDR3 bases: TGTGCCAGCAGCTTATCTAGCGGGGGTGGCAATGAGCAGTTCTTC. The encoded protein is CASSLSSGGGNEQFF. V usage is TRBV7-3 and J usage is TRBJ2-1; 10 nucleotides align to TRBD2. Germline V gene lookup returns CDR1 SGHTA and CDR2 FQGTGA. After removal of 2 bases from V and 6 bases from J, the junction contained 4 bases not matched to a gene. The CDR3 extends over 15 amino acids.

V gene TRBV27 combines with J gene TRBJ1-1; D possibly corresponds to TRBD1 (5 bases). The V gene's germline CDR1 is MNHEY and CDR2 SMNVEV (reference sequence). CDR3 size: 13 residues. V lost 2 bases and J lost 6, with 10 bases in between. Here the CDR3 reads CASSLRGLPEAFF. The DNA for the CDR3 is TGTGCCAGCAGTTTACGGGGGTTGCCTGAAGCTTTCTTT.

The chain combines TRBV4-1 with TRBJ2-1; maybe TRBD2 (6 bases). Germline V lookup: CDR1 MGHRA, CDR2 YSYEKL. Trimming cost V 0 bases and J 6 bases, with 15 bases left between them. The length of the CDR3 is 16 residues. The CDR3 nucleotides read TGCGCCAGCAGCCAAGATCGGCAGGGAGGTACCAATGAGCAGTTCTTC. This gives the protein CASSQDRQGGTNEQFF.

The V call is TRBV5-1, the J call TRBJ2-7; no clear D gene. Germline-derived CDR1 and CDR2 are SGHRS and YFSETQ. Trimming removed 0 bases at V and 2 bases at J, with 6 bases between. The CDR3 spans 13 residues. Written as DNA, the CDR3 is TGCGCCAGCAGCTTGGAGTCAGCCTACGAGCAGTACTTC. Its translation is CASSLESAYEQYF.

This clone has only one observation. J is TRBJ1-2 and V is TRBV18; no clear D gene. The CDR3 sequence is 15 residues long. V was shortened by 0 bases and J by 0 bases, with 8 bases between the two germline ends. CDR1 is KGHSH, CDR2 LQKENI, per germline. This chain's CDR3 is CASSPPLSSNYGYTF. For the CDR3, the DNA is TGTGCCAGCTCACCACCTCTCTCCTCTAACTATGGCTACACCTTC.

The chain uses TRBV7-9 and TRBJ1-1; TRBD1 aligns across 12 bases. CDR3 length equals 14 residues. Looked up from germline, CDR1 is SEHNR and CDR2 is FQNEAQ (reference sequence). V trimming: 6 bases; J trimming: 5 bases; junction bases outside the gene matches: 4. CDR3 residues: CASRRGQGATEAFF. CDR3 DNA: TGTGCCAGCAGACGGGGACAGGGGGCGACTGAAGCTTTCTTT.

The chain joins TRBV9 to TRBJ2-2, with 9 bases fitting TRBD1. The V gene end was trimmed by 1 base and the J gene end by 4 bases; junction bases not matched to a gene: 11. Looked up from germline, CDR1 is SGDLS and CDR2 is YYNGEE. CDR3 length: 18 amino acids. The CDR3 loop reads CASSVLPRGQGLTGELFF. For the CDR3, the DNA is TGTGCCAGCAGCGTACTTCCCCGGGGACAGGGCCTCACCGGGGAGCTGTTTTTT.

The V call is TRBV4-1, the J call TRBJ2-1, with D tentatively TRBD2 (7 bases). The germline CDR1 and CDR2 sequences are MGHRA and YSYEKL. Trimming removed 8 bases at V and 0 bases at J, with 11 bases between. This CDR3 spans 14 amino acids. CDR3 bases: TGCGCCAGCGGCGGGGGCAGCTCCTACAATGAGCAGTTCTTC. Translating it yields CASGGGSSYNEQFF.

The V gene is TRBV28, the J gene TRBJ1-2; the D gene is possibly TRBD1 (5 bases). Germline CDR1 MDHEN, CDR2 SYDVKM. V was cut by 2 bases and J by 5 bases, with 21 bases left in between. The CDR3 runs 17 residues. This chain's CDR3 is CASSLGGGGGTLYGYTF. In DNA form, the CDR3 reads TGTGCCAGCAGTTTAGGGGGTGGTGGCGGGACTTTGTATGGCTACACCTTC.

This clone showed up many times. The rearrangement links TRBV12-5 to TRBJ1-5, with a weak D call TRBD1 (5 bases). V was pared by 2 bases and J by 6 bases, with 8 bases between. The CDR3 totals 13 residues. The V gene's germline CDR1 is LGHNT and CDR2 FRNRAP. CDR3 in amino acids: CASGLWGGQPQHF. The CDR3 DNA follows: TGTGCTAGTGGTTTGTGGGGGGGTCAGCCCCAGCATTTT.

The chain uses TRBV19 and TRBJ1-6, with D possibly being TRBD1 (5 bases). The CDR3 is 15 amino acids. CDR1 and CDR2 (germline): LNHDA, SQIVND (reference sequence). Between the trimmed V and J ends, which lost 4 bases and 7 bases, there was a span of 14 bases. The CDR3 loop is CASSSHRQSNSPLHF. For the CDR3, the DNA is TGTGCCAGTAGTAGCCATCGACAGTCCAATTCACCCCTCCACTTT. Based on the CDR3 plus reference TRBV19 and TRBJ1-6, the full variable domain is DGGITQSPKYLFRKEGQNVTLSCEQNLNHDAMYWYRQDPGQGLRLIYYSQIVNDFQKGDIAEGYSVSREKKESFPLTVTSAQKNPTAFYLCASSSHRQSNSPLHFGNGTRLTVT.

This clone appeared a few times. One end of the junction varies from germline; a read error may be responsible. The chain carries TRBV7-7 and TRBJ2-5; D is ambiguous. Germline V gene lookup returns CDR1 SSHAT and CDR2 FNYEAQ (reference sequence). This CDR3 has 13 residues. CDR3 sequence reads: CASSLPGDRTQYF. The CDR3 nucleotides are TGTGCTAGCAGCCTACCCGGAGACCGGACCCAGTACTTC.

The V gene is TRBV5-1, the J gene TRBJ1-6; a possible D gene is TRBD1 (6 bases). This CDR3 has 14 residues. Per the germline V gene, CDR1 is SGHRS and CDR2 is YFSETQ. Trimming shortened V by 3 bases and J by 4 bases, and 8 bases separated the two germline ends. The CDR3 DNA is TGCGCCAGCAGCTCGAGGGGGTATAATTCACCCCTCCACTTT. Protein product: CASSSRGYNSPLHF.

This clone was recorded once. J is TRBJ2-2 and V is TRBV7-2, with D maybe TRBD1 (5 bases). Germline V gene data show CDR1 as SGHTA and CDR2 as FQGNSA. The CDR3 runs to 17 residues. The V and J ends lost 5 bases and 2 bases respectively, with 18 bases between them. Here the CDR3 DNA reads TGTGCCAGCAGCCCATCCGACGGGCAGGGCAACACCGGGGAGCTGTTTTTT. Protein product: CASSPSDGQGNTGELFF.